A single T cell receptor beta chain is shown here with its context. This table comes from immunoSEQ multiplex PCR, and its TCRdb copy is limited to in-frame clones, with some not included. The repertoire consists of under 100,000 clones, with around 85% occurring once and the leading ten covering around 2.4%. The data stem from a study of OX40 agonist ivuxolimab in advanced cancers. Germline lookup yields CDR1 SQVTM and CDR2 ANQGSEA. Trimming took 1 base from V and 7 from J, leaving 11 bases between them. The CDR3 spans 13 residues. The J gene is TRBJ2-1, the V gene TRBV29-1, with D unresolved. Specimen: CD4+ or CD8+ T cells sorted from blood, collected in a trial of the OX40 agonist ivuxolimab. This TCR was sampled from an adult with an advanced solid tumor such as melanoma, head and neck, liver or kidney cancer. DNA for the CDR3: TGCAGCGTTGAAGGACACGTTTGGAATGAGCAGTTCTTC. Translation gives CSVEGHVWNEQFF.